This T cell receptor (beta chain) was sequenced in a study of cytomegalovirus exposure and HLA in healthy donors. Vbeta (60) and Jbeta (13) primers were used in the PCR. Sequencing used immunoSEQ multiplex PCR; TCRdb keeps in-frame clones, though not all of them. The sample records some 150,000 clones, more than 60% being singletons. The CDR3 covers 14 residues. V shed 6 bases and J shed 6 bases, with 12 bases lying between them. Per germline, CDR1 MNHNY and CDR2 SVGAGI (reference sequence). This clone was detected only once. Its antigen remains unknown. Regarding the study as a whole: Analysis performed later found under 20,000 TCR beta sequences associated with HLA alleles at 0.05 false discovery rate.

At collection, donors were nominally healthy, but unrecorded immune exposures were probable. This chain uses TRBV6-6 with TRBJ1-6, with D possibly TRBD1 on 6 matching bases. Sequenced input: PBMCs. The sequence came from a man aged 35-49 years in good health and CMV-seronegative. The DNA for the CDR3 is TGTGCCAGCAGGGGGGGGGCGGGTAATTCACCCCTCCACTTT. It is translated as CASRGGAGNSPLHF.